A selection of T cell receptor beta chains follows, all from one sample in a study of cytomegalovirus exposure and HLA in healthy donors. Assay used: immunoSEQ multiplex PCR; TCRdb lists only in-frame clones, some missing. This table holds fewer than 400,000 clones, more than 80% found once. Sequences were obtained from PBMCs. The receptor set was obtained from a woman aged 18-29 years in good health and CMV-seronegative. CDR3s include the opening cysteine and the closing phenylalanine or tryptophan. A D gene is named only where the DNA matches it firmly. The size field is filled for only some rows; it gives once, few, many or a size class.

TRBV5-6	.	TRBJ1-2	.	12	CASSPHGGGYTF	TGTGCCAGCAGCCCACACGGCGGGGGCTACACCTTC
TRBV7-9	.	TRBJ2-1	TRBD2	13	CASRTPGGNEQFF	TGTGCCAGCAGAACCCCGGGGGGGAATGAGCAGTTCTTC
TRBV4-1	.	TRBJ2-2	TRBD1	17	CASSSPGRTGSTGELFF	TGCGCCAGCAGCTCGCCGGGAAGGACAGGGTCCACCGGGGAGCTGTTTTTT
TRBV29-1	.	TRBJ2-2	TRBD2	14	CSVGGLAPTGELFF	TGCAGCGTTGGTGGACTAGCGCCCACCGGGGAGCTGTTTTTT
TRBV29-1	.	TRBJ1-3	.	13	CSVVSGGGNTIYF	TGCAGCGTTGTTTCGGGGGGCGGAAACACCATATATTTT
TRBV18	.	TRBJ1-5	.	13	CATQQDSNQPQHF	TGTGCCACCCAACAGGATAGCAATCAGCCCCAGCATTTT
TRBV25-1	once	TRBJ1-5	TRBD1	17	CASSDEGGQAYNQPQHF	TGTGCCAGCAGTGATGAAGGGGGACAGGCGTACAATCAGCCCCAGCATTTT
TRBV7-8	.	TRBJ2-1	TRBD2	16	CASSLARLAGDNEQFF	TGTGCCAGCAGCTTAGCGCGGTTAGCGGGAGACAATGAGCAGTTCTTC
TRBV27	.	TRBJ2-7	TRBD2	14	CASSSPGGLREQYF	TGTGCCAGCAGCTCCCCGGGGGGGCTAAGGGAGCAGTACTTC
TRBV7-8	.	TRBJ2-7	TRBD2	15	CASVPGTSGTYEQYF	TGTGCCAGCGTCCCCGGGACTAGCGGGACCTACGAGCAGTACTTC
TRBV11-2	.	TRBJ1-2	.	13	CASSLDRGSGYTF	TGTGCCAGCAGCTTAGATCGGGGGTCCGGCTACACCTTC
TRBV18	.	TRBJ1-1	TRBD1	13	CASSPQQGAEAFF	TGTGCCAGCTCACCCCAACAGGGGGCTGAAGCTTTCTTT
TRBV13	.	TRBJ2-1	TRBD2	15	CASSPTSGRPGEQFF	TGTGCCAGCAGCCCCACTAGCGGCCGCCCGGGAGAGCAGTTCTTC
TRBV7-2	.	TRBJ2-5	.	13	CASSFSRSETQYF	TGTGCCAGCAGCTTCTCTCGGTCCGAGACCCAGTACTTC
TRBV6-5	.	TRBJ1-2	.	13	CASNQVGGAGYTF	TGTGCCAGCAACCAAGTAGGGGGTGCTGGCTACACCTTC
TRBV13	.	TRBJ1-3	TRBD1	17	CASSGRTGGSTGNTIYF	TGTGCCAGCAGCGGAAGGACAGGGGGCAGCACTGGAAACACCATATATTTT
TRBV7-2	.	TRBJ1-1	.	15	CASSLDGGKGTEAFF	TGTGCCAGCAGCTTAGACGGGGGAAAGGGGACTGAAGCTTTCTTT
TRBV4-3	.	TRBJ2-1	TRBD2	18	CASSQDPGASGVYNEQFF	TGCGCCAGCAGCCAAGATCCGGGGGCTAGCGGGGTTTACAATGAGCAGTTCTTC
TRBV2	.	TRBJ2-3	.	12	CASSVDAGTQYF	TGTGCCAGCAGTGTTGACGCAGGTACGCAGTATTTT
TRBV19	.	TRBJ2-7	.	15	CASRSSQGGSYEQYF	TGTGCCAGTAGAAGCTCCCAGGGTGGATCCTACGAGCAGTACTTC
TRBV4-2	.	TRBJ1-1	.	13	CASSSQMNTEAFF	TGTGCCAGCAGCTCACAGATGAACACTGAAGCTTTCTTT
TRBV6-4	.	TRBJ1-1	TRBD1	13	CASSPQGSTEAFF	TGTGCCAGCAGCCCACAGGGGAGCACTGAAGCTTTCTTT
TRBV9	.	TRBJ1-3	TRBD1	16	CASSPRDSPPGNTIYF	TGTGCCAGCAGCCCCCGGGACAGTCCGCCTGGAAACACCATATATTTT
TRBV25-1	.	TRBJ2-3	.	14	CASSEGSIADTQYF	TGTGCCAGCAGTGAAGGGAGTATTGCAGATACGCAGTATTTT
TRBV4-3	.	TRBJ1-5	TRBD1	17	CASSQDSSGGGNQPQHF	TGCGCCAGCAGCCAAGACTCGTCAGGGGGCGGCAATCAGCCCCAGCATTTT
TRBV6-5	.	TRBJ2-3	.	13	CASSPSFTDTQYF	TGTGCCAGCAGTCCGAGCTTCACAGATACGCAGTATTTT
TRBV2	.	TRBJ2-3	TRBD1	15	CASSPGQGTTDTQYF	TGTGCCAGCAGTCCGGGACAGGGAACGACAGATACGCAGTATTTT
TRBV6-5	.	TRBJ1-5	TRBD1	13	CASRGQSNQPQHF	TGTGCCAGCAGGGGACAGAGCAATCAGCCCCAGCATTTT
TRBV7-2	once	TRBJ1-2	.	12	CASSFPDYGYTF	TGTGCCAGCAGCTTTCCCGACTATGGCTACACCTTC
TRBV18	.	TRBJ1-5	TRBD1	15	CASSPTGGADQPQHF	TGTGCCAGCTCACCCACAGGGGGCGCCGATCAGCCCCAGCATTTT
TRBV18	.	TRBJ2-7	.	15	CASSQGSGDSYEQYF	TGTGCCAGCTCACAGGGGTCGGGCGACTCCTACGAGCAGTACTTC
TRBV5-4	.	TRBJ2-1	TRBD2	15	CASSLEREGFNEQFF	TGTGCCAGCAGCTTGGAGCGGGAGGGTTTCAATGAGCAGTTCTTC
TRBV6-5	.	TRBJ1-5	.	15	CASSPGQYSNQPQHF	TGTGCCAGCAGTCCTGGACAGTATAGCAATCAGCCCCAGCATTTT